This T cell receptor beta chain was sequenced in a study of T cells in Graves' hyperthyroidism and ophthalmopathy (dated by TCRdb to the late 2010s). About the full investigation: Peripheral blood was collected at initial diagnosis, before any treatment. To identify TCR V-J signatures that set the groups apart, the researchers used a discovery cohort of about a hundred patients, made up of approximately 43 with Graves' ophthalmopathy and about 59 with stable Graves' hyperthyroidism. Prospective prediction of ophthalmopathy was tested in an independent validation cohort consisting of about 19 hyperthyroidism patients and approximately 16 patients who later progressed to ophthalmopathy. The 80 to 100 discovery patients were randomly divided into training and test sets at a 7:3 ratio. Thyroid tissue and blood T-cell repertoires from roughly 6 Graves' hyperthyroidism patients were also compared in the study. Once sampling was done, hyperthyroidism patients were given methimazole at a starting dose of 30 mg daily, whereas ophthalmopathy patients were given high-dose intravenous methylprednisolone. According to the paper, TCR Vbeta CDR3 sequencing was carried out on 135 peripheral blood samples, which came from approximately 41 ophthalmopathy, 75 to 80 hyperthyroidism and roughly 17 progressor patients. Points the paper makes about the study in general: Blood samples also contained most of the expanded thyroid clonotypes (frequency above 0.001), which suggests that blood repertoires may reflect thyroid immune responses. No statistical method was used to set the sample size in advance, and investigators knew the group allocation. In validation, the model predicted progression to ophthalmopathy a median of 6.5 months before onset, with about 71% sensitivity and more than 72% specificity. A 13 V-J signature model separated ophthalmopathy from stable hyperthyroidism, with 87.88% sensitivity and roughly 84% specificity in cross-validation and 80%/75% in testing.

The hyperthyroidism patients were between 18 and 65 years old and newly diagnosed, with a disease duration of less than 2 months. The study excluded patients with uncontrolled infections, other autoimmune diseases, pregnancy or lactation. Clinical symptoms, serum thyroxine and TRAb, thyroid ultrasound, and orbital computed tomography formed the basis for the diagnoses. Blood from progressor patients was drawn when they were first diagnosed with hyperthyroidism, before any ophthalmopathy symptoms appeared. Ficoll-Paque density gradient centrifugation was used to isolate PBMCs from around 10 ml of fresh peripheral blood. Progressor patients were defined as those initially diagnosed with Graves' hyperthyroidism in whom ophthalmopathy developed during follow-up. Trizol reagent was used to extract total RNA, and RNA quality was then checked on an Agilent 2100 Bioanalyzer. A few counts support this clonotype. Its antigen is not yet known. Per-base qualities were not stored, and no clone one base away is much larger.

The CDR3 spans 14 residues, from the cysteine through the phenylalanine. Left in the record is the CDR3 DNA by itself, 42 bases read in frame from the first base. The germline V gene yields SGHAT for CDR1 and FQNNGV for CDR2. A distance of 13 bases separates the germline ends of V and J, which lose 3 bases and 5 bases respectively. TCR beta CDR3 regions were amplified from RNA transcripts. A first-round RT-PCR of the TCR CDR3 used the HTBI primer set with the Qiagen OneStep RT-PCR kit. The libraries were constructed in a second round of multiplex PCR and then size-selected and purified. Paired-end sequencing of the libraries was performed with 100 bp reads on an Illumina HiSeq2000. As for the original processing: SOAPnuke was used to process the raw data, with reads discarded if the reads contained adapters or uncalled bases, had a mean Phred below 15, or lacked an exact constant-primer or identifier match. COPE v1.2.5 was used to merge the high-quality paired reads, and each unique nucleotide sequence was defined as a clonotype. Clonotypes were aligned to IMGT TRBV, TRBD and TRBJ reference segments using MiTCR v1.1. Only V-J combinations with frequency above 0.0001, covering 99% to 99.2% of repertoires, were analysed. A TCS score was defined as the ratio between F50 (clonal expansion) and ExV (chaos), using BLOSUM62-based TCRdist between CDR3 peptides within each V-J. Welch's t-statistics and random forest reduced around 520 V-J features to roughly 13, which were used in a naive Bayes classifier (R e1071). TCRdb reran the public reads through fastp at Q25 and MiXCR, keeping productive beta chains. Rows matching on CDR3 protein sequence are summarized as one entry with the most common DNA and genes. The V and J calls shown here were made by TCRdb, not taken from the authors' results. Counted in this sample were about 720,000 distinct CDR3 sequences; around 20% of them appeared once. The ten largest account for approximately 16% of the sample.

The TCR comes from a woman between 45 and 65 years old with Graves' hyperthyroidism that later progressed to Graves' ophthalmopathy. Recombination linked TRBV11-2 to TRBJ2-5; the D gene is perhaps TRBD1, on 6 matching bases. Source material: blood. The CDR3 reads CASSLGAGFETQYF. The base sequence is TGTGCCAGCAGCTTGGGGGCAGGGTTTGAGACCCAGTACTTC. Outside the CDR3, residues come from the reference TRBV11-2 and TRBJ2-5 proteins, so the full variable domain is: EAGVAQSPRYKIIEKRQSVAFWCNPISGHATLYWYQQILGQGPKLLIQFQNNGVVDDSQLPKDRFSAERLKGVDSTLKIQPAKLEDSAVYLCASSLGAGFETQYFGPGTRLLVL.